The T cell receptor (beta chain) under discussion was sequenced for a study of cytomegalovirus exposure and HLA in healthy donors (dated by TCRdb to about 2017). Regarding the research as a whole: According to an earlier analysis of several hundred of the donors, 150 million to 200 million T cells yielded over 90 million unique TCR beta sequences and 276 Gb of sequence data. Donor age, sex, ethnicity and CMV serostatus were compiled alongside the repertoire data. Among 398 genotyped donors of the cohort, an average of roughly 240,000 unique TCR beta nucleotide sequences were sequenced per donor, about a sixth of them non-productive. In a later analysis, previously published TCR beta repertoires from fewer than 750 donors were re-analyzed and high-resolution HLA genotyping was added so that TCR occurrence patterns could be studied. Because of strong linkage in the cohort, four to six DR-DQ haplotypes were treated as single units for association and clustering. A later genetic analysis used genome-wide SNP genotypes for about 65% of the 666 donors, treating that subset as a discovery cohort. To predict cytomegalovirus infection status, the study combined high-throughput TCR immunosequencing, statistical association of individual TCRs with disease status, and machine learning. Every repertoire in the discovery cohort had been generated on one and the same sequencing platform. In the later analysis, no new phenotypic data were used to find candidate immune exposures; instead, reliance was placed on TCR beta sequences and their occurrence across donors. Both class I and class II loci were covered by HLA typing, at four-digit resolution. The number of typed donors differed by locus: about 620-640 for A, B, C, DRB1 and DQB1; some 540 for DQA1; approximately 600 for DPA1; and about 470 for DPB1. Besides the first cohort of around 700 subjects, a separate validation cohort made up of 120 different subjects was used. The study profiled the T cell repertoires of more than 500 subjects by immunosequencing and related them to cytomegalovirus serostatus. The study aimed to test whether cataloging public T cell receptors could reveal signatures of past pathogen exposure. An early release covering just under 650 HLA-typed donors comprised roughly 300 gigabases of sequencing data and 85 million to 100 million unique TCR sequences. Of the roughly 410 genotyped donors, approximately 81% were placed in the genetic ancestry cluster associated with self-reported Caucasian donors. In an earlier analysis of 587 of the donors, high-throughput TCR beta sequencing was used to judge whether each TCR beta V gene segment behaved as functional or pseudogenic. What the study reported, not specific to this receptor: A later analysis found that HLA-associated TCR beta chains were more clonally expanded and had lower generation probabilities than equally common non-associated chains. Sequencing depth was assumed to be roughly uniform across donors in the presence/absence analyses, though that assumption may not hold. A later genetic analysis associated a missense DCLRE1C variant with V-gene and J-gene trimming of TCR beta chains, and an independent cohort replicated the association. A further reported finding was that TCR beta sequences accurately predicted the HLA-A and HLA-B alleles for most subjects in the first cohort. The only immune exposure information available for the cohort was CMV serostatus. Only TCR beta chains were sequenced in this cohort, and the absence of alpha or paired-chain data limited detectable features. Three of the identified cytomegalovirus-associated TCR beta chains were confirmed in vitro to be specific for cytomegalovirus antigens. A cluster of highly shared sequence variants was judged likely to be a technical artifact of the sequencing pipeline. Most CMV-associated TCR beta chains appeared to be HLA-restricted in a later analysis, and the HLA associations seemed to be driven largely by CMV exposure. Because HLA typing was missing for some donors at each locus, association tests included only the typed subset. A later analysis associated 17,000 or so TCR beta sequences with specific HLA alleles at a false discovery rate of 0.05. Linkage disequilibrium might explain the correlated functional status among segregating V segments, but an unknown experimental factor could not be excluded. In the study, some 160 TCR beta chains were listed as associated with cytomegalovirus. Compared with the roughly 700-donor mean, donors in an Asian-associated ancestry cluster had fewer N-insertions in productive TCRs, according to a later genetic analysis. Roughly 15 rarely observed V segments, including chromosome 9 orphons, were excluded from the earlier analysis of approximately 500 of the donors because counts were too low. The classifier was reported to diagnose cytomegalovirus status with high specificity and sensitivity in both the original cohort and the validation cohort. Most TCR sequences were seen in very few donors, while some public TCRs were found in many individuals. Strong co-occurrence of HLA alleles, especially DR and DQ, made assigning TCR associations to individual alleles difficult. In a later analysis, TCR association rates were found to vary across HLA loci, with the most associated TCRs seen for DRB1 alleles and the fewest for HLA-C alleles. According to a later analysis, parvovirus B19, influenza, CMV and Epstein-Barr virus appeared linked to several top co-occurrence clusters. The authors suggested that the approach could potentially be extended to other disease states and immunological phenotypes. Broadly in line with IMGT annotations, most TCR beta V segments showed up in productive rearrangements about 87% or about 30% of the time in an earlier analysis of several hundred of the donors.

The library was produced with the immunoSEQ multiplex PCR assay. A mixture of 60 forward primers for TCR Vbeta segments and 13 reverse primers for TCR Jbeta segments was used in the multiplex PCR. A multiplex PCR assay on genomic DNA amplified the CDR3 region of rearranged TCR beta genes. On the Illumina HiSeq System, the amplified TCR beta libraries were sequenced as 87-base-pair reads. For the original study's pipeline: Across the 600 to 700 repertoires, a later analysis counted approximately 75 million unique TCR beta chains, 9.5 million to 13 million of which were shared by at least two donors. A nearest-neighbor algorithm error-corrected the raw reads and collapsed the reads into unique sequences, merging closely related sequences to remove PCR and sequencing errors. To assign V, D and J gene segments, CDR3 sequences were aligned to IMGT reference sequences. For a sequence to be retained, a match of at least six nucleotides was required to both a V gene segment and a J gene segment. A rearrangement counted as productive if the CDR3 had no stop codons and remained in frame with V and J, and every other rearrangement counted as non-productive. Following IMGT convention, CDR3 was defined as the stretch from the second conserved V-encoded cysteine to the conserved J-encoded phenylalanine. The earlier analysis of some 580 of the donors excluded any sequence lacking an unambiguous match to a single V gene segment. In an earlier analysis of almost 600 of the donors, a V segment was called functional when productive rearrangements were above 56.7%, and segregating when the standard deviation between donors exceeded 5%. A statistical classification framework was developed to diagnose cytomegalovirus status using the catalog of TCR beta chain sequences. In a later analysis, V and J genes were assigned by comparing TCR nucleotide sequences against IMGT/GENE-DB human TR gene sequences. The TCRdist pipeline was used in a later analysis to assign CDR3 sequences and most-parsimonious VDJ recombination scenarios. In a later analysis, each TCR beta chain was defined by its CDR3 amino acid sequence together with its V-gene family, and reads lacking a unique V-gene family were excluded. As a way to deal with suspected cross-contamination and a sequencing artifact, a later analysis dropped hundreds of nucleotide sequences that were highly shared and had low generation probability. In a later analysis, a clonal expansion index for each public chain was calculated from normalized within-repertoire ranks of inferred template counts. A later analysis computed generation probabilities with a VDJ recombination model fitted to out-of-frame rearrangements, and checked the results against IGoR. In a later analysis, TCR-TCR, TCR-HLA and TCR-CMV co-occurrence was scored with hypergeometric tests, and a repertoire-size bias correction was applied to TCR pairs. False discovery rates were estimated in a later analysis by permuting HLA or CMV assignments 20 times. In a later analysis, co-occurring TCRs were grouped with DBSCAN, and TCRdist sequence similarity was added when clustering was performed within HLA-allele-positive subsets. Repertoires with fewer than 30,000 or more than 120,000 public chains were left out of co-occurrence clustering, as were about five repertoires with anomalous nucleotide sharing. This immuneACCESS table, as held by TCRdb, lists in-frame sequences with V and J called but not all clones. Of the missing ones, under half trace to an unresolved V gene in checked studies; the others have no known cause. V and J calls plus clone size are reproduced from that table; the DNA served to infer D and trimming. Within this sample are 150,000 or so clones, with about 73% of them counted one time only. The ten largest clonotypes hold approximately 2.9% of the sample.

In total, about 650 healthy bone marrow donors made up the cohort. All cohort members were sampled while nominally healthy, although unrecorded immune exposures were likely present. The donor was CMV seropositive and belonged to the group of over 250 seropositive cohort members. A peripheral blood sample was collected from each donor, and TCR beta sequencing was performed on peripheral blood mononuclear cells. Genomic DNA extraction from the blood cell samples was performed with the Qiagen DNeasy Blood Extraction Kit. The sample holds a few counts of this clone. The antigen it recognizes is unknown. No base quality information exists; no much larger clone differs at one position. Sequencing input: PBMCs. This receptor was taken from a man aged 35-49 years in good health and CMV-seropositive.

The nucleotide sequence reads as follows: TGTGCCAGCAAAGAACTAGCGGGAGGTGCGCATGAGCAGTTCTTC. Its coded protein is CASKELAGGAHEQFF. The V and J segments used are TRBV6-4 and TRBJ2-1, with 12 bases in between that match TRBD2. The CDR3 contains 15 residues, cysteine and phenylalanine counted. Left in the record is the CDR3 DNA by itself, 45 bases read in frame from the first base. Sequences MRHNA (CDR1) and SNTAGT (CDR2) are obtained from the germline V gene. V trim: 7 bases; J trim: 8 bases; unmatched bases: 9.